This T cell receptor (beta chain) was identified in a study of blood T cells in healthy people across ages. Study overall: Using template switching, researchers captured about one barcoded beta molecule for each two T cells.

A sample-barcoded 5' primer and a J-beta primer mix were used in a second PCR of about 7 to 11 cycles. TCRdb passed the 5' RACE reads through MiXCR, listing each CDR3 protein once. The sample has some 1,000,000 distinct CDR3 sequences, approximately 25% seen once. Germline CDR1 MNHNS, CDR2 SASEGT. CDR3 size: 17 residues. This clonotype has a single count. Extractions gave at least 6 micrograms of total RNA per sample. These same records also appear under a second study, on T cells of mothers and their children. That report adds: The donors comprised six children and their three healthy Caucasian mothers.

The sequence was obtained from a girl aged 2 to 10 in good health. The sequencing input was blood. The gene calls are TRBV6-1 and TRBJ2-5; TRBD1 agrees at 7 bases. The J call is doubtful: the DNA matches TRBJ2-7 better. The CDR3 coding sequence is TGTGCCAGCAGTCCACACCGGACAGGCGTTGGGTGGGACGAGCAGTACTTC. Translated, it gives CASSPHRTGVGWDEQYF.